This T cell receptor (beta chain) was sequenced in a study of tumour-infiltrating T cells in Burkitt lymphoma. Study-level background: Repertoire clonality predicted overall and progression-free survival.

This CDR3 comprises 18 residues. Germline loops: CDR1 SGHNT, CDR2 YYREEE (reference sequence). V gave up 4 bases and J gave up 4 bases; unmatched junction bases: 14. The method was immunoSEQ multiplex PCR; TCRdb's version includes in-frame clones alone and lacks a portion of them. This sample carries roughly 9,200 clones, 62% of them seen once, and the ten largest clones take approximately 5.6%. Sequenced input: tumor tissue. The rearrangement uses TRBV5-4 and TRBJ2-2; 9 bases line up with TRBD2. This receptor was obtained from a human donor with diffuse large B-cell lymphoma. The CDR3 spells CASSPPGGGARSTGELFF. The CDR3 DNA reads as TGTGCCAGCAGCCCCCCCGGCGGGGGGGCACGTAGCACCGGGGAGCTGTTTTTT.